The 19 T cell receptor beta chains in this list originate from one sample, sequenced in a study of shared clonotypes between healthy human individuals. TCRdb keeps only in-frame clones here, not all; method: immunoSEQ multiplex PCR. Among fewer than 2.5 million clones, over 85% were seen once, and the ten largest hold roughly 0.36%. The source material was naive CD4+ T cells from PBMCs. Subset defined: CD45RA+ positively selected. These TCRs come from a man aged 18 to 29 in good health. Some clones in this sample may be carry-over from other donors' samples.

The CDR3 DNA is TGTGCCAGCAGTGCCCGTCATGGAGCTTTCTTT. As protein: CASSARHGAFF. V usage is TRBV6-1 and J usage is TRBJ1-1; D is unclear. V was clipped by 4 bases and J by 10 bases, with 10 bases between them. There are 11 residues in the CDR3. In germline, CDR1 is MNHNS, CDR2 SASEGT.

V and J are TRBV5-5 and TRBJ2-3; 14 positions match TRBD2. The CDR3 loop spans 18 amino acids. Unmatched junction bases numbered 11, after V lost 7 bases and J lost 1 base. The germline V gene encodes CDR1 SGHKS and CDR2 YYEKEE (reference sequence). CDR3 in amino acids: CASAPGLAGVWGTDTQYF. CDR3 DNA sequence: TGTGCCAGCGCCCCGGGACTAGCGGGAGTGTGGGGCACAGATACGCAGTATTTT.

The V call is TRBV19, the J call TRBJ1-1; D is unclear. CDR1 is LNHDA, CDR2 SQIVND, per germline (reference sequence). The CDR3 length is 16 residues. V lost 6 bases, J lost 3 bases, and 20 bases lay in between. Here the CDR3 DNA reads TGTGCCAGTAGAAATGAATGGATCCAAGAGGACACTGAAGCTTTCTTT. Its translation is CASRNEWIQEDTEAFF.

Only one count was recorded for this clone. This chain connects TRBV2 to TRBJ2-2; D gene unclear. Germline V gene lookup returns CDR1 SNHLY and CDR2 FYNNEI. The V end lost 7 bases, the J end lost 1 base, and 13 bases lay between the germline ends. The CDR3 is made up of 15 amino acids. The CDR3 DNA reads TGTGCCAGCACCAGTCTGCAGGAGAACACCGGGGAGCTGTTTTTT. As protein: CASTSLQENTGELFF. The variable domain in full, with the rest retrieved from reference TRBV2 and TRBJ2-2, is EPEVTQTPSHQVTQMGQEVILRCVPISNHLYFYWYRQILGQKVEFLVSFYNNEISEKSEIFDDQFSVERPDGSNFTLKIRSTKLEDSAMYFCASTSLQENTGELFFGEGSRLTVL.

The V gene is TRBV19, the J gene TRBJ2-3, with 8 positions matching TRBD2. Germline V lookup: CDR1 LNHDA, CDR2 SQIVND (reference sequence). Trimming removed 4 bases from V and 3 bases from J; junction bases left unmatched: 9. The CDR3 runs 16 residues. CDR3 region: CASSNPSGGRTDTQYF. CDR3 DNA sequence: TGTGCCAGTAGTAACCCAAGCGGGGGACGAACAGATACGCAGTATTTT. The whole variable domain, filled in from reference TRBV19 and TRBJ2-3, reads DGGITQSPKYLFRKEGQNVTLSCEQNLNHDAMYWYRQDPGQGLRLIYYSQIVNDFQKGDIAEGYSVSREKKESFPLTVTSAQKNPTAFYLCASSNPSGGRTDTQYFGPGTRLTVL.

CDR3 sequence: CASSKTPPTGGGYEQYF. The CDR3 DNA sequence: TGCGCCAGCAGCAAGACCCCCCCTACGGGAGGGGGCTACGAGCAGTACTTC. V gene TRBV5-1 combines with J gene TRBJ2-7; 8 nucleotides align to TRBD2. Trimming at V came to 4 bases and at J to 3 bases, leaving 15 bases not matched to a gene. This CDR3 is 17 amino acids long. The germline gives CDR1 SGHRS, CDR2 YFSETQ.

DNA for the CDR3: TGTGCCAGCAGTGACTCCAGGGGAGGCAATCAGCCCCAGCATTTT. Its protein is CASSDSRGGNQPQHF. This chain connects TRBV6-4 to TRBJ1-5; a weak D match, TRBD1 (6 bases). Germline V CDR1 and CDR2: MRHNA, SNTAGT. The CDR3 is 15 amino acids. V lost 0 bases, J lost 2 bases, and 8 bases lay in between.

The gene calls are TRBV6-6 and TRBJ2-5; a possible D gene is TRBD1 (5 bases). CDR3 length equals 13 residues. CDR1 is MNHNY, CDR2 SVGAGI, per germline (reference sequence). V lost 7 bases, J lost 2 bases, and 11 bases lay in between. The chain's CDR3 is CASKRQRQETQYF. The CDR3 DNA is TGTGCCAGCAAGAGACAGAGACAAGAGACCCAGTACTTC.

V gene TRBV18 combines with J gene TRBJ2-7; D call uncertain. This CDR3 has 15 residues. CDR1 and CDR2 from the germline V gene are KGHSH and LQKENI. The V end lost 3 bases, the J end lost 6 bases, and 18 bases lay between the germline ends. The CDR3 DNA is TGTGCCAGCTCACCGCAGGTATCAGAGGTGGGCGAGCAGTACTTC. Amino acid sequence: CASSPQVSEVGEQYF.

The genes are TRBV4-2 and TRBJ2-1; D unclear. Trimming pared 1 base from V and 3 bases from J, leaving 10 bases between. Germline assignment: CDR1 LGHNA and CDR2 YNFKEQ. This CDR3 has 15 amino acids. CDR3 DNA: TGTGCCAGCAGCCAAGCCTTGGCTAACTACAATGAGCAGTTCTTC. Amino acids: CASSQALANYNEQFF.

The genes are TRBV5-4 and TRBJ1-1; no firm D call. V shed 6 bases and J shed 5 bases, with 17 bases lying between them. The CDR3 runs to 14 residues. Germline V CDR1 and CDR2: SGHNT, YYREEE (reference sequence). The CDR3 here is CASTPNPGSTEAFF. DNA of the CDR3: TGTGCCAGCACCCCGAACCCGGGGAGTACTGAAGCTTTCTTT.

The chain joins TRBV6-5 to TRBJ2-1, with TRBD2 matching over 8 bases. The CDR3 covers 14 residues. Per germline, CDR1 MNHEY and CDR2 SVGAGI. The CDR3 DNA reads TGTGCTCCGCGGGCCACCGGGGGGGGTAATGAGCAGTTCTTC. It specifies CAPRATGGGNEQFF.

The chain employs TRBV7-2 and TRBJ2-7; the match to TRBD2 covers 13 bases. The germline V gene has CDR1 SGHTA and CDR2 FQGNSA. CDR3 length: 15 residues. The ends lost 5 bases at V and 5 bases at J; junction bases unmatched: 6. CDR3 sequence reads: CASSPGLAGDHEQYF. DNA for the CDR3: TGTGCCAGCAGCCCCGGACTAGCGGGAGACCACGAGCAGTACTTC.

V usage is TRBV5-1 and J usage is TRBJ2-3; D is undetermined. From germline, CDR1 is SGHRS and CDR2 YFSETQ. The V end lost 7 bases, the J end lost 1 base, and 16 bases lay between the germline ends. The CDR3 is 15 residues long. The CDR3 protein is CASRTTLSGTDTQYF. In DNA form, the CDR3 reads TGCGCCAGCCGAACGACATTATCGGGCACAGATACGCAGTATTTT.

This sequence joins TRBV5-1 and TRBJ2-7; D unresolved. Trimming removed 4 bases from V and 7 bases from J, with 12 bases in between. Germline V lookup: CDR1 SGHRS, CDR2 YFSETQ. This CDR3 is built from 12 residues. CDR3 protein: CASSETLGEQYF. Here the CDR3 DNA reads TGCGCCAGCAGCGAGACCCTGGGGGAGCAGTACTTC.

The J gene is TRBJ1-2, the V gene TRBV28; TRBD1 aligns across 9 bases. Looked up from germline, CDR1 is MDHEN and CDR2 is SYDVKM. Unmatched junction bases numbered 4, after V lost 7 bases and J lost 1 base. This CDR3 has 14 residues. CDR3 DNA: TGTGCCAGCACCTTGACAGGGGGTAACTATGGCTACACCTTC. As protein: CASTLTGGNYGYTF.

The CDR3 here is CASSRTSGRGTGELFF. CDR3 bases: TGTGCCAGCAGTAGAACTAGCGGGAGAGGCACCGGGGAGCTGTTTTTT. This chain joins TRBV25-1 and TRBJ2-2; 11 bases line up with TRBD2. Germline V gene data show CDR1 as MGHDK and CDR2 as SYGVNS. J gave up 4 bases and V 5 bases, and 6 bases lay outside the gene matches. The CDR3 runs 16 residues.

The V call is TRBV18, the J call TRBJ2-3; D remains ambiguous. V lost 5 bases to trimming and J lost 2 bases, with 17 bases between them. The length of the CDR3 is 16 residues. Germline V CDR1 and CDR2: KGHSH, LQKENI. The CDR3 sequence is CASSTTWSSHTDTQYF. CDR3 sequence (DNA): TGTGCCAGCTCAACGACCTGGAGTAGCCACACAGATACGCAGTATTTT.

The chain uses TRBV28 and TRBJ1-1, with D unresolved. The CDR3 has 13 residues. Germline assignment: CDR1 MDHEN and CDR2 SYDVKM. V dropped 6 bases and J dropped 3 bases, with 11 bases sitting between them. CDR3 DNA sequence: TGTGCCAGCAGAAATAACCTGGACACTGAAGCTTTCTTT. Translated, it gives CASRNNLDTEAFF.